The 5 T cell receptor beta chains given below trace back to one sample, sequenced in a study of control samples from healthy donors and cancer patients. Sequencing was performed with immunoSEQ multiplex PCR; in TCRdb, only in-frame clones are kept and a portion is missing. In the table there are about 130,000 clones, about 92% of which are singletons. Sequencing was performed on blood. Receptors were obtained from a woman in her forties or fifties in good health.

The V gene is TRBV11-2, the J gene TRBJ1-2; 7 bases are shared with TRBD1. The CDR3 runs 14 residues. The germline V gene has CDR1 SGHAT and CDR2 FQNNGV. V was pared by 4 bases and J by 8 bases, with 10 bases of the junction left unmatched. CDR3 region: CASSSTRQGRGYTF. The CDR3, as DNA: TGTGCCAGCAGCTCGACCAGACAGGGTCGAGGCTACACCTTC.

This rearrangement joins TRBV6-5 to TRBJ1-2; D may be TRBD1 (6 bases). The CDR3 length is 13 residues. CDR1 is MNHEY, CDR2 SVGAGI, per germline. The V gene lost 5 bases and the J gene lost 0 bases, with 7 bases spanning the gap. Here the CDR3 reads CASSKGANYGYTF. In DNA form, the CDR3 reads TGTGCCAGCAGTAAGGGGGCTAACTATGGCTACACCTTC.

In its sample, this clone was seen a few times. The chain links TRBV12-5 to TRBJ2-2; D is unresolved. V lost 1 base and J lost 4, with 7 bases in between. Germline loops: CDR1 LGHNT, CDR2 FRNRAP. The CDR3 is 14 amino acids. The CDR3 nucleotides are TGTGCTAGTGGTTTGGGGGGATCCACCGGGGAGCTGTTTTTT. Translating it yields CASGLGGSTGELFF.

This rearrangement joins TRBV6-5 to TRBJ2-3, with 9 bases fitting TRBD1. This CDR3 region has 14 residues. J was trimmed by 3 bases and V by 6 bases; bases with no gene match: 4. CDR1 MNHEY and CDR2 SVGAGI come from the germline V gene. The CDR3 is CASRTGGRTDTQYF. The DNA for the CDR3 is TGTGCCAGCAGAACAGGGGGCAGGACAGATACGCAGTATTTT.

The CDR3: CASSLLRGRIHEQYF. Here the CDR3 DNA reads TGTGCCAGCAGCCTCCTGAGAGGTAGGATCCACGAGCAGTACTTC. V is TRBV7-9 and J is TRBJ2-7; D call uncertain. The CDR3 is made up of 15 amino acids. Germline values: CDR1 SEHNR, CDR2 FQNEAQ (reference sequence). V was clipped by 5 bases and J by 5 bases, with 19 bases between them.